Shown below are 8 T cell receptor beta chains from a single sample sequenced in a study of blood T cell repertoires in COVID-19. Produced via immunoSEQ multiplex PCR; TCRdb's table is partial and in-frame only. Here the sample spans roughly 250,000 clones, roughly 93% being singletons. The sequenced material came from PBMCs or T cells enriched from blood (not recorded which). These receptors all come from a woman aged 40 to 55 with acute COVID-19.

This clone has only one observation. The chain links TRBV11-2 to TRBJ2-4; possibly TRBD2 for D (7 bases). Per germline, CDR1 SGHAT and CDR2 FQNNGV. Trimming stripped 5 bases from V and 9 bases from J, with 20 bases between. This CDR3 is built from 15 residues. The CDR3 protein is CASSHGRRGAGIQYF. The CDR3 DNA is TGTGCCAGCAGCCACGGGAGGAGGGGGGCTGGCATTCAGTACTTC. The whole variable domain, filled in from reference TRBV11-2 and TRBJ2-4, reads EAGVAQSPRYKIIEKRQSVAFWCNPISGHATLYWYQQILGQGPKLLIQFQNNGVVDDSQLPKDRFSAERLKGVDSTLKIQPAKLEDSAVYLCASSHGRRGAGIQYFGAGTRLSVL.

This clone was found once. The V and J genes are TRBV6-5 and TRBJ1-1; the match to TRBD1 covers 10 bases. With 9 bases clipped from V and 10 bases from J, the junction kept 14 bases outside the gene matches. This CDR3 is built from 14 residues. CDR1 MNHEY and CDR2 SVGAGI come from the germline V gene. The chain's CDR3 is CASFYSPGTGVAFF. The CDR3 DNA reads as TGTGCCAGTTTTTACAGTCCCGGGACAGGGGTAGCTTTCTTT.

CDR3 DNA: TGTGCCAGCAGCTACAAAATCCCCGGGGTCCGCTATGGCTACACCTTC. This sequence encodes CASSYKIPGVRYGYTF. The chain uses TRBV3-1 (or the pseudogene TRBV3-2) and TRBJ1-2, with D uncertain. The V end was cut by 5 bases, the J end by 4 bases, with 20 bases between. Per the germline V gene, CDR1 is LGHDT and CDR2 is YNNKEL (reference sequence). The CDR3 totals 16 residues.

This chain joins TRBV4-1 and TRBJ1-2; D may be TRBD1 (6 bases). The germline CDR1 and CDR2 sequences are MGHRA and YSYEKL. The V end was cut by 1 base, the J end by 4 bases, with 7 bases between. CDR3 size: 13 residues. CDR3 DNA sequence: TGCGCCAGCAGCCAAGTACAGGGCTATGGCTACACCTTC. This gives the protein CASSQVQGYGYTF.

The chain carries TRBV2 and TRBJ1-2; D call uncertain. With 3 bases removed from V and 5 bases from J, the gap between germline ends came to 10 bases. Germline V gene lookup returns CDR1 SNHLY and CDR2 FYNNEI. The CDR3 runs to 13 residues. The CDR3, as DNA: TGTGCCAGCAGTGAGGTCGAGGGATATGGCTACACCTTC. It codes for CASSEVEGYGYTF.

J is TRBJ2-7 and V is TRBV5-5; 13 bases match TRBD2. The CDR3 is 17 residues long. CDR1 and CDR2 from the germline V gene are SGHKS and YYEKEE (reference sequence). The trim removed 4 bases at V and 6 bases at J, leaving 13 bases unmatched. The CDR3 spells CASSPRLAGGSLGEQYF. CDR3 nucleotide sequence: TGTGCCAGCAGCCCAAGACTAGCGGGAGGTAGTTTGGGCGAGCAGTACTTC.

This chain connects TRBV25-1 to TRBJ2-6; TRBD1 is a possible D gene (5 bases). This CDR3 is built from 14 residues. Trimming removed 6 bases at V and 2 bases at J, with 8 bases between. Germline CDR1 is MGHDK and CDR2 is SYGVNS. Written as DNA, the CDR3 is TGTGCCAGCAGCCAGGGAACTGGGGCCAACGTCCTGACTTTC. Protein sequence: CASSQGTGANVLTF.

The chain carries TRBV27 and TRBJ1-2; D call uncertain. Germline values: CDR1 MNHEY, CDR2 SMNVEV (reference sequence). There are 13 residues in the CDR3. Trimming removed 6 bases from V and 5 bases from J, with 13 bases in between. The CDR3 loop is CASRRPGRYGYTF. The CDR3 DNA reads TGTGCCAGCAGACGGCCTGGGAGGTATGGCTACACCTTC.